The subject of this entry is one T cell receptor beta chain. This record comes from a study of T cells expressing NK-cell markers. This CDR3 is 17 amino acids long. CDR1 and CDR2 from the germline V gene are MNHNS and SASEGT. From its re-call of the 5' RACE reads, TCRdb lists each CDR3 protein once, without DNA. The sample has roughly 150,000 distinct CDR3 sequences, and its top ten clones hold roughly 18%. The sample taken for sequencing was blood T cells: a sorted CD56 or NKG2C T cell subset, CD4+ or CD8+ T cells, or bulk PBMC T cells (not recorded which). The source is a woman between 18 and 70 years old in good health. The chain has TRBV6-1 and TRBJ1-3; the D call from TCRdb, TRBD1, cannot be confirmed without DNA. The CDR3 spells CASSEAHGGSSGNTIYF.